Presented here are 30 T cell receptor beta chains from one specimen sequenced in a study of cytomegalovirus exposure and HLA in healthy donors. The PCR made use of 60 Vbeta and 13 Jbeta primers. The method was immunoSEQ multiplex PCR; TCRdb's version includes in-frame clones alone and lacks a portion of them. The table has some 120,000 clones, 80% seen once; the top ten hold 2.5%. Sequences were obtained from PBMCs. The receptors here all came from a man aged 25 to 45 in good health and CMV-seronegative.

This chain uses TRBV7-2 with TRBJ2-7; maybe TRBD1 (6 bases). CDR1 and CDR2 from the germline V gene are SGHTA and FQGNSA. This CDR3 region has 16 residues. The V gene lost 6 bases and the J gene lost 1 base, with 19 bases spanning the gap. The CDR3 region has the DNA TGTGCCAGCAGTAGGAACAGGGACCGAGGGTCCTACGAGCAGTACTTC. Translation: CASSRNRDRGSYEQYF.

V usage is TRBV11-3 and J usage is TRBJ1-1, with TRBD1 as a possible D gene (6 bases). Deletions cut 5 bases from V and 5 bases from J, with 15 bases between. Germline CDR1 SGHNT, CDR2 YENEEA. The CDR3 totals 14 residues. The CDR3 DNA reads as TGTGCCAGCAGCAGACAGGAGGCGAGAACTGAAGCTTTCTTT. Residues: CASSRQEARTEAFF.

This clone was found a few times. The rearrangement joins TRBV7-6 to TRBJ2-7; no firm D call. V shed 5 bases and J shed 1 base, with 6 bases lying between them. The CDR3 spans 12 residues. Germline V lookup: CDR1 SGHVS, CDR2 FNYEAQ. This CDR3 reads CASSLGSYEQYF. The CDR3 bases are TGTGCCAGCAGCCTCGGGTCCTACGAGCAGTACTTC.

CDR3 nucleotide sequence: TGTGCCAGCAGTTACTCTGACAGGGGGCGCGAGCAGTACTTC. Translating it yields CASSYSDRGREQYF. The chain uses TRBV6-5 and TRBJ2-7, with TRBD1 matching over 10 bases. CDR1 is MNHEY, CDR2 SVGAGI, per germline. With V trimmed by 0 bases and J by 6 bases, 2 bases remained unmatched. The CDR3 runs 14 residues.

The chain uses TRBV28 and TRBJ2-7, with 9 bases identical to TRBD2. Trimming removed 6 bases from V and 4 bases from J; junction bases left unmatched: 13. CDR1 MDHEN and CDR2 SYDVKM come from the germline V gene. This CDR3 comprises 16 residues. The CDR3 DNA reads TGTGCCAGCAGACTGGAGACTAGCGGAAACCTATACGAGCAGTACTTC. The encoded protein is CASRLETSGNLYEQYF.

In its sample, this clone was seen once. This chain links TRBV9 with TRBJ2-5, with D perhaps TRBD1 (6 bases). The DNA end is more similar to TRBJ2-7, so the J call may be wrong. Germline loops: CDR1 SGDLS, CDR2 YYNGEE. The length of the CDR3 is 14 residues. The CDR3, as DNA: TGTGCCAGCAGTCCTACAGGGAACTCCTACGAGCAGTACTTC. It is translated as CASSPTGNSYEQYF.

V usage is TRBV6-5 and J usage is TRBJ1-3, with TRBD1 matching 8 bases. The CDR3 has 14 residues. V gave up 6 bases and J gave up 2 bases; unmatched junction bases: 3. Germline V CDR1 and CDR2: MNHEY, SVGAGI. The CDR3: CASSRTGTGNTIYF. CDR3 DNA sequence: TGTGCCAGCAGCAGGACAGGGACTGGAAACACCATATATTTT.

The rearrangement uses TRBV28 and TRBJ1-1, with D perhaps TRBD1 (5 bases). Trimming removed 3 bases at V and 4 bases at J, with 9 bases between. The CDR3 length is 13 residues. Germline CDR1 and CDR2: MDHEN and SYDVKM. CDR3 region: CASSFGQGTEAFF. The CDR3 DNA reads TGTGCCAGCAGTTTTGGGCAGGGCACTGAAGCTTTCTTT.

This chain joins TRBV7-8 and TRBJ2-1; 8 nucleotides match TRBD2. The CDR3 sequence is 13 residues long. Germline V gene data show CDR1 as SGHVS and CDR2 as FQNEAQ. V trimming: 4 bases; J trimming: 8 bases; junction bases outside the gene matches: 4. CDR3 region: CASSSGLVDEQFF. The CDR3 DNA reads as TGTGCCAGCAGCTCGGGACTAGTTGATGAGCAGTTCTTC.

V is TRBV4-1 and J is TRBJ1-4, with 10 bases aligning to TRBD1. V gave up 6 bases and J gave up 5 bases; unmatched junction bases: 12. The V gene's germline CDR1 is MGHRA and CDR2 YSYEKL. The CDR3 contains 17 residues. CDR3 amino acids: CASSFGQGVTINEKLFF. The CDR3 nucleotides are TGCGCCAGCAGTTTCGGACAGGGGGTAACCATAAATGAAAAACTGTTTTTT.

The rearrangement uses TRBV6-5 and TRBJ2-7; D possibly corresponds to TRBD1 (6 bases). V was clipped by 8 bases and J by 3 bases, with 11 bases between them. Germline CDR1 and CDR2: MNHEY and SVGAGI. This CDR3 is 12 amino acids long. CDR3 region: CASGTRVYEQYF. The CDR3 DNA is TGTGCCAGCGGGACAAGGGTCTACGAGCAGTACTTC.

The rearrangement links TRBV27 to TRBJ1-2; 7 bases map to TRBD1. CDR1 and CDR2 from the germline V gene are MNHEY and SMNVEV (reference sequence). CDR3 length equals 13 residues. Trimming cost V 3 bases and J 3 bases; bases outside gene matches: 1. Written as DNA, the CDR3 is TGTGCCAGCAGTTTGGGACAGTACTATGGCTACACCTTC. Translated, it gives CASSLGQYYGYTF.

The chain carries TRBV29-1 and TRBJ1-2, with 9 bases identical to TRBD1. The V gene's germline CDR1 is SQVTM and CDR2 ANQGSEA. The CDR3 sequence is 11 residues long. V dropped 5 bases and J dropped 13; count of bases not matched to a gene: 8. The chain's CDR3 is CSVNWTGEGTF. CDR3 nucleotide sequence: TGCAGCGTTAATTGGACAGGGGAGGGCACCTTC.

This clone was found once. The V call is TRBV11-3, the J call TRBJ2-5, with a possible D match to TRBD1 (5 bases). Germline CDR1 and CDR2: SGHNT and YENEEA. V was shortened by 4 bases and J by 5 bases, with 17 bases between the two germline ends. The CDR3 has 15 amino acids. This CDR3 is CASSSRTPMGETQYF. The CDR3 DNA reads as TGTGCCAGCAGCTCTAGGACACCAATGGGGGAGACCCAGTACTTC. Looking up the rest from reference TRBV11-3 and TRBJ2-5 gives the full variable domain: EAGVVQSPRYKIIEKKQPVAFWCNPISGHNTLYWYLQNLGQGPELLIRYENEEAVDDSQLPKDRFSAERLKGVDSTLKIQPAELGDSAVYLCASSSRTPMGETQYFGPGTRLLVL.

This chain joins TRBV7-9 and TRBJ2-3, with 7 nucleotides matching TRBD1. The germline gives CDR1 SEHNR, CDR2 FQNEAQ (reference sequence). The CDR3 is 13 amino acids. Trimming at V came to 5 bases and at J to 5 bases, leaving 4 bases not matched to a gene. The CDR3 nucleotides are TGTGCCAGCAGCCCGACAGGGAAAGATACGCAGTATTTT. It yields the protein CASSPTGKDTQYF. Supplemented by reference TRBV7-9 and TRBJ2-3, the full variable domain reads DTGVSQNPRHKITKRGQNVTFRCDPISEHNRLYWYRQTLGQGPEFLTYFQNEAQLEKSRLLSDRFSAERPKGSFSTLEIQRTEQGDSAMYLCASSPTGKDTQYFGPGTRLTVL.

The chain is built from TRBV13 and TRBJ1-5; 7 positions agree with TRBD1. The CDR3 has 12 residues. Looked up from germline, CDR1 is PRHDT and CDR2 is FYEKMQ (reference sequence). V lost 4 bases to trimming and J lost 16 bases; unmatched junction nucleotides: 10. CDR3: CASSSGTAPLHF. The CDR3 nucleotides read TGTGCCAGCAGCTCAGGGACAGCCCCACTCCATTTT. The full variable domain, in which reference TRBV13 and TRBJ1-5 provide the parts outside the CDR3, is AAGVIQSPRHLIKEKRETATLKCYPIPRHDTVYWYQQGPGQDPQFLISFYEKMQSDKGSIPDRFSAQQFSDYHSELNMSSLELGDSALYFCASSSGTAPLHFGDGTRLSIL.

CDR3 nucleotide sequence: TGTGCCAGCAGCTACGGACAGTCCGGCAGCGGCAATCAGCCCCAGCATTTT. Translated, it gives CASSYGQSGSGNQPQHF. The chain couples TRBV5-8 to TRBJ1-5, with D possibly TRBD1 on 6 matching bases. The germline gives CDR1 SGHTS, CDR2 YDEGEE. The V gene lost 3 bases and the J gene lost 2 bases, with 18 bases spanning the gap. The CDR3 has 17 amino acids. Full variable domain (rest looked up from reference TRBV5-8 and TRBJ1-5): EAGVTQSPTHLIKTRGQQATLRCSPISGHTSVYWYQQALGLGLQFLLWYDEGEERNRGNFPPRFSGRQFPNYSSELNVNALELEDSALYLCASSYGQSGSGNQPQHFGDGTRLSIL.

In its sample, this clone was seen once. Germline is not matched at one junction end, which may reflect a read error. CDR3 region: CAWSVGGRGGQPQNF. The DNA for the CDR3 is TGTGCCTGGAGTGTAGGGGGCAGGGGAGGTCAGCCCCAGAATTTT. V gene TRBV30 combines with J gene TRBJ1-5; TRBD1 agrees at 7 bases. Looked up from germline, CDR1 is GTSNPN and CDR2 is SVGIG (reference sequence). The CDR3 sequence is 15 residues long.

The CDR3 sequence: CASRRDRTPYEQYF. The DNA of the CDR3 is TGTGCCAGCAGGAGGGACAGAACTCCTTACGAGCAGTACTTC. The chain combines TRBV7-2 with TRBJ2-7; 7 positions agree with TRBD1. The CDR3 extends over 14 amino acids. Per the germline V gene, CDR1 is SGHTA and CDR2 is FQGNSA. The J segment lost 4 bases and the V segment lost 6 bases, leaving 9 bases of the junction unmatched.

The V and J genes are TRBV29-1 and TRBJ2-4, with TRBD1 matching 9 bases. CDR1 and CDR2 (germline): SQVTM, ANQGSEA. CDR3 length: 13 amino acids. V was clipped by 7 bases and J by 5 bases; unmatched bases: 6. The CDR3 sequence is CSGRGDRENIQYF. CDR3 nucleotides: TGCAGCGGGCGTGGGGACAGGGAAAACATTCAGTACTTC. Full variable domain (outside the CDR3, taken from reference TRBV29-1 and TRBJ2-4): SAVISQKPSRDICQRGTSLTIQCQVDSQVTMMFWYRQQPGQSLTLIATANQGSEATYESGFVIDKFPISRPNLTFSTLTVSNMSPEDSSIYLCSGRGDRENIQYFGAGTRLSVL.

This chain joins TRBV19 and TRBJ2-7; D might be TRBD1 (6 bases). CDR1 and CDR2 (germline): LNHDA, SQIVND (reference sequence). The CDR3 loop spans 15 amino acids. With 5 bases removed from V and 0 bases from J, the gap between germline ends came to 14 bases. CDR3 in amino acids: CASSVDRTASYEQYF. In DNA, the CDR3 is TGTGCCAGTAGTGTGGACAGAACAGCCTCCTACGAGCAGTACTTC.

The chain joins TRBV7-9 to TRBJ2-7, with TRBD2 identical over 8 bases. CDR3 length: 18 residues. Germline trimming cut 4 bases from V and 7 bases from J; bases unmatched to any gene: 21. Looked up from germline, CDR1 is SEHNR and CDR2 is FQNEAQ (reference sequence). For the CDR3, the DNA is TGTGCCAGCAGCTCAGGGGAGTATGGTGTCGGGAGGGCTCGAGAGCAGTACTTC. Its protein is CASSSGEYGVGRAREQYF. The whole variable domain, remainder taken from reference TRBV7-9 and TRBJ2-7, is DTGVSQNPRHKITKRGQNVTFRCDPISEHNRLYWYRQTLGQGPEFLTYFQNEAQLEKSRLLSDRFSAERPKGSFSTLEIQRTEQGDSAMYLCASSSGEYGVGRAREQYFGPGTRLTVT.

The DNA for the CDR3 is TGTGCCAGCACGAGGGAAAACACTGAAGCTTTCTTT. Residues: CASTRENTEAFF. The chain combines TRBV2 with TRBJ1-1, with no clear D. The CDR3 is 12 amino acids. In germline, CDR1 is SNHLY, CDR2 FYNNEI. V was clipped by 7 bases and J by 2 bases, with 8 bases between them. Full variable domain (remainder filled in from reference TRBV2 and TRBJ1-1): EPEVTQTPSHQVTQMGQEVILRCVPISNHLYFYWYRQILGQKVEFLVSFYNNEISEKSEIFDDQFSVERPDGSNFTLKIRSTKLEDSAMYFCASTRENTEAFFGQGTRLTVV.

This chain uses TRBV7-8 with TRBJ2-5; 8 bases are a match to TRBD2. The CDR3 covers 15 residues. Germline CDR1 is SGHVS and CDR2 is FQNEAQ. Germline trimming cut 5 bases from V and 11 bases from J; bases unmatched to any gene: 16. CDR3 region: CASSPPGGGTREQYF. Here the CDR3 DNA reads TGTGCCAGCAGCCCGCCCGGGGGGGGGACGAGGGAGCAGTACTTC.

Here the CDR3 DNA reads TGTGCCAGCAGCAAAGGGACAGGGGGCGCGAGGCAGCCCCAGCATTTT. Protein product: CASSKGTGGARQPQHF. The chain uses TRBV7-9 and TRBJ1-5, with 12 positions matching TRBD1. There are 16 residues in the CDR3. Per the germline V gene, CDR1 is SEHNR and CDR2 is FQNEAQ (reference sequence). The junction had 9 bases not matched to a gene; V was cut back by 5 bases and J by 7 bases. Full variable domain (remainder filled in from reference TRBV7-9 and TRBJ1-5): DTGVSQNPRHKITKRGQNVTFRCDPISEHNRLYWYRQTLGQGPEFLTYFQNEAQLEKSRLLSDRFSAERPKGSFSTLEIQRTEQGDSAMYLCASSKGTGGARQPQHFGDGTRLSIL.

V and J are TRBV19 and TRBJ1-4, with D maybe TRBD1 (5 bases). Per germline, CDR1 LNHDA and CDR2 SQIVND (reference sequence). V dropped 2 bases and J dropped 7 bases, with 8 bases sitting between them. The CDR3 extends over 13 amino acids. The CDR3 DNA is TGTGCCAGTAGTATAAACGGGGGTGAAAAACTGTTTTTT. Encoded protein: CASSINGGEKLFF. Supplemented by reference TRBV19 and TRBJ1-4, the full variable domain reads DGGITQSPKYLFRKEGQNVTLSCEQNLNHDAMYWYRQDPGQGLRLIYYSQIVNDFQKGDIAEGYSVSREKKESFPLTVTSAQKNPTAFYLCASSINGGEKLFFGSGTQLSVL.

This chain joins TRBV5-1 and TRBJ2-5, with D unresolved. The CDR3 extends over 14 amino acids. V was shortened by 3 bases and J by 3 bases, with 12 bases between the two germline ends. CDR1 is SGHRS, CDR2 YFSETQ, per germline. The CDR3 loop reads CASSSRVVEETQYF. The CDR3 bases are TGCGCCAGCAGCTCGAGAGTTGTGGAAGAGACCCAGTACTTC.

J is TRBJ2-5 and V is TRBV5-1; TRBD2 matches 11 bases. J lost 5 bases, V lost 4 bases, and 7 bases had no gene match. CDR3 size: 15 residues. Germline V gene data show CDR1 as SGHRS and CDR2 as YFSETQ. DNA for the CDR3: TGCGCCAGCAGCATAATAGCGGGAGGGCCGGAGACCCAGTACTTC. It encodes CASSIIAGGPETQYF.

The chain is built from TRBV20-1 and TRBJ2-5; D is perhaps TRBD1 (5 bases). Germline V gives CDR1 DFQATT, CDR2 SNEGSKA (reference sequence). Deletions cut 0 bases from V and 9 bases from J, with 8 bases between. CDR3 size: 11 residues. CDR3 nucleotides: TGCAGTGCTAGAGATCCCAGGGCCCAGTACTTC. It specifies CSARDPRAQYF.

This chain links TRBV10-1 with TRBJ2-7, with 7 bases aligning to TRBD2. The CDR3 consists of 15 residues. Germline CDR1 is WNHNN and CDR2 is SYGVQD (reference sequence). The ends lost 3 bases at V and 2 bases at J; junction bases unmatched: 7. CDR3 bases: TGCGCCAGCAGTGATTTCGCGGGAGAGACCTACGAGCAGTACTTC. As protein: CASSDFAGETYEQYF.